Presented here are 2 T cell receptor beta chains from one specimen sequenced in a study of blood T cell repertoires in COVID-19. Using immunoSEQ multiplex PCR, the repertoire was profiled, and TCRdb retains in-frame clones only, with some absent. Counted here are fewer than 130,000 clones, roughly 85% occurring once; the ten biggest clones make up more than 2%. Specimen: peripheral blood. The receptors stem from a human donor in a cohort sampled during active COVID-19.

The DNA for the CDR3 is TGCAGTGCTAGTCCAGCGGGGGGATTAGATACGCAGTATTTT. This sequence encodes CSASPAGGLDTQYF. The chain employs TRBV20-1 and TRBJ2-3; 9 nucleotides agree with TRBD2. J lost 5 bases, V lost 3 bases, and 6 bases had no gene match. The CDR3 spans 14 residues. CDR1 and CDR2 from the germline V gene are DFQATT and SNEGSKA (reference sequence).

The V gene is TRBV27, the J gene TRBJ2-3; 7 nucleotides align to TRBD2. The germline gives CDR1 MNHEY, CDR2 SMNVEV (reference sequence). CDR3 length equals 17 residues. J lost 1 base, V lost 5 bases, and 12 bases had no gene match. CDR3 nucleotides: TGTGCCAGCAGTCCCGTCTCTGGGGGGGATGGCACAGATACGCAGTATTTT. This translates into CASSPVSGGDGTDTQYF.